The clone carrying this T cell receptor beta chain was recorded many times. The sample originates from a study of human T cells and chemical hapten exposure. This CDR3 comprises 15 residues. The germline CDR1 and CDR2 sequences are SGHVS and FQNEAQ. Deletions cut 5 bases from V and 3 bases from J, with 14 bases between. Time point described: patch test 1, 2 weeks after DPC sensitization. As for treatment: therapeutic diphenylcyclopropenone sensitization with weekly scalp DPC. TCRdb analysed the RACE reads with MiXCR anew, one entry per CDR3 protein. The data show 100,000 or so distinct CDR3 sequences, 10% to 13% seen once.

The chain employs TRBV7-8 and TRBJ2-4, with D possibly being TRBD1 (6 bases). Specimen: whole blood, collected in connection with sensitization to the hapten diphenylcyclopropenone (DPC). This TCR was sampled from a man aged 35 to 55 with alopecia areata. Some clones in this sample may be carry-over from other donors' samples. The CDR3: CASSANRVGKNIQYF. The CDR3 DNA is TGTGCCAGCAGCGCGAACAGGGTCGGCAAAAACATTCAGTACTTC.